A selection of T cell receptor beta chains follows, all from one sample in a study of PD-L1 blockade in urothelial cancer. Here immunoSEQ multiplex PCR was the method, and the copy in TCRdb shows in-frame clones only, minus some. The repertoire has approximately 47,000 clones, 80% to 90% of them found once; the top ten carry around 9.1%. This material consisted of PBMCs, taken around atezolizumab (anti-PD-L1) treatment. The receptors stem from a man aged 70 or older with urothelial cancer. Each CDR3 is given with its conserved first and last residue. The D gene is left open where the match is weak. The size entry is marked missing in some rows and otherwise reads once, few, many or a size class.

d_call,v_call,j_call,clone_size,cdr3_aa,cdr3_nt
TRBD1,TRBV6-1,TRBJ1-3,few,CASRGQKGSGNTIYF,TGTGCCAGCAGGGGACAGAAGGGTTCTGGAAACACCATATATTTT
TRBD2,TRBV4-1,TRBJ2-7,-,CASSHQGLATAYEQYF,TGCGCCAGCAGCCACCAGGGACTAGCGACCGCCTACGAGCAGTACTTC
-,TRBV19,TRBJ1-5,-,CASQSQVSNQPQHF,TGTGCCAGCCAGTCCCAGGTTAGCAATCAGCCCCAGCATTTT
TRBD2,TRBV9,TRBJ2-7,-,CASSPGTSGMRYEQYF,TGTGCCAGCAGCCCAGGGACTAGCGGGATGCGATACGAGCAGTACTTC
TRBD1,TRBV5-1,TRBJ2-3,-,CASSRTGATDTQYF,TGCGCCAGCAGCCGGACAGGGGCCACAGATACGCAGTATTTT
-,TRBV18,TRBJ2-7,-,CASSPIRGYEQYF,TGTGCCAGCTCACCAATCAGGGGATACGAGCAGTACTTC
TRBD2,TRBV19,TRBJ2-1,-,CASSFQRLAGEEQFF,TGTGCCAGTAGTTTCCAAAGACTAGCGGGAGAGGAGCAGTTCTTC
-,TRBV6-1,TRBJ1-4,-,CASSETTGRDEKLFF,TGTGCCAGCAGTGAAACTACAGGGAGGGATGAAAAACTGTTTTTT
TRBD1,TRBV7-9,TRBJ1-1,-,CASSLTGANTEAFF,TGTGCCAGCAGCCTGACAGGGGCGAACACTGAAGCTTTCTTT
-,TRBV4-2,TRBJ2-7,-,CASSQERVAYEQYF,TGTGCCAGCAGCCAAGAGAGGGTCGCCTACGAGCAGTACTTC
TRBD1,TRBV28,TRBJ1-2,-,CASKAGGYGYTF,TGTGCCAGCAAAGCAGGGGGTTATGGCTACACCTTC
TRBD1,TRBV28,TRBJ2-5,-,CASSSPGQTQETQYF,TGTGCCAGCAGTTCTCCGGGACAGACCCAAGAGACCCAGTACTTC
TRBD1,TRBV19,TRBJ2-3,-,CASSINQETGEYF,TGTGCCAGTAGTATCAACCAAGAGACAGGGGAGTATTTT
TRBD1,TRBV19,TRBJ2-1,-,CASKEIGHRGPNEQFF,TGTGCCAGTAAGGAAATCGGACACAGGGGGCCCAATGAGCAGTTCTTC
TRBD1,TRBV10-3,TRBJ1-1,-,CAISVGQGAVGAFF,TGTGCCATCAGTGTGGGACAGGGGGCGGTAGGAGCTTTCTTT
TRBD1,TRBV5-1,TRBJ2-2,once,CASSSTSGGSANTGELFF,TGCGCCAGCAGCTCGACGTCAGGGGGCAGCGCGAACACCGGGGAGCTGTTTTTT
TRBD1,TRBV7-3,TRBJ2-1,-,CASSLRAGTGFDEQFF,TGTGCCAGCAGCTTAAGGGCCGGGACAGGGTTCGATGAGCAGTTCTTC
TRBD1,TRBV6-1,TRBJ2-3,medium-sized,CASSGWETGGTDTQYF,TGTGCCAGCAGTGGTTGGGAAACAGGGGGCACAGATACGCAGTATTTT
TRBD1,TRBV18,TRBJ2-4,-,CASSPGQGEGAIQYF,TGTGCCAGCTCACCCGGACAGGGAGAAGGCGCCATTCAGTACTTC
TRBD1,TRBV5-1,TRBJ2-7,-,CASSLDARQGYEQYF,TGCGCCAGCAGCTTGGACGCTCGACAGGGCTACGAGCAGTACTTC
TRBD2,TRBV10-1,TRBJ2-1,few,CASSGGGSGILNEQFF,TGCGCCAGCAGTGGAGGCGGTAGCGGGATCTTAAATGAGCAGTTCTTC
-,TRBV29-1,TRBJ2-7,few,CSVEIYQGSSYEQYF,TGCAGCGTTGAAATCTATCAGGGGTCCTCCTACGAGCAGTACTTC
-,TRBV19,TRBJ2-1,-,CASSIDWRGTDYNEQFF,TGTGCCAGTAGTATAGATTGGCGCGGGACGGACTACAATGAGCAGTTCTTC
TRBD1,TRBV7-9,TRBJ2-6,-,CASSLAARGLSAGANVLTF,TGTGCCAGCAGCTTAGCGGCCAGGGGGCTTTCGGCTGGGGCCAACGTCCTGACTTTC
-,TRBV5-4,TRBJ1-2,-,CASSLAGGGQVFGYTF,TGTGCCAGCAGCTTGGCCGGGGGGGGCCAAGTTTTTGGCTACACCTTC
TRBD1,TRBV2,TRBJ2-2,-,CASRGQVPGELFF,TGTGCCAGCAGGGGACAGGTACCCGGGGAGCTGTTTTTT
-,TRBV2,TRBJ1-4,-,CASSMTGAATNEKLFF,TGTGCCAGCAGCATGACAGGAGCCGCAACTAATGAAAAACTGTTTTTT
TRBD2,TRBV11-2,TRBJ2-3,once,CASSFLAGAETDTQYF,TGTGCCAGCAGCTTCCTAGCGGGAGCAGAAACAGATACGCAGTATTTT
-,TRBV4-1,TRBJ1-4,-,CASSRQQGTGEKLFF,TGCGCCAGCAGCCGACAACAGGGAACCGGTGAAAAACTGTTTTTT
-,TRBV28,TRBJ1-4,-,CASSPPVGLDEKLFF,TGTGCCAGCAGTCCCCCGGTTGGGCTGGATGAAAAACTGTTTTTT
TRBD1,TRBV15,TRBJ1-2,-,CAIGQDGTNYGYTF,TGTGCCATCGGACAGGACGGGACTAACTATGGCTACACCTTC
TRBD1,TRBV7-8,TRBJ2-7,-,CASSSGTGKALEQYF,TGTGCCAGCAGCTCTGGGACAGGGAAGGCCCTCGAGCAGTACTTC
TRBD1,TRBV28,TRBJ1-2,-,CASRSPGTGISLGYGYTF,TGTGCCAGCAGGTCCCCCGGGACAGGGATTAGTTTAGGGTATGGCTACACCTTC
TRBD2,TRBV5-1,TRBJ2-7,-,CASSSTGTSFTEQYF,TGCGCCAGCAGCTCAACCGGGACTAGCTTTACCGAGCAGTACTTC
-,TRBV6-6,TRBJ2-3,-,CASSYSPRTSTDTQYF,TGTGCCAGCAGTTACTCGCCTAGGACAAGCACAGATACGCAGTATTTT
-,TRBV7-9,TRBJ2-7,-,CASSTGTPYEQYF,TGTGCCAGCAGCACCGGGACACCATACGAGCAGTACTTC
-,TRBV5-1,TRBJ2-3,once,CASSNRVSTDTQYF,TGCGCCAGCAGCAACAGGGTTAGCACAGATACGCAGTATTTT
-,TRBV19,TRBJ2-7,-,CASSMAGAISYEQYF,TGTGCCAGTAGTATGGCAGGGGCCATCTCCTACGAGCAGTACTTC
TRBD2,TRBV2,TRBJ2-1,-,CASIPRAGAGGNEQFF,TGTGCCAGCATCCCCAGGGCAGGGGCGGGGGGCAATGAGCAGTTCTTC